This TCR beta chain was obtained from a study of shared clonotypes between healthy human individuals. Study observations and caveats: Non-shared clonotypes were found to have lower generation probabilities than the clonotypes that were shared by all four of the sorted-subset donors.

The CDR3 loop spans 14 amino acids. The V gene lost 4 bases and the J gene lost 2 bases, with 12 bases spanning the gap. Germline V gene data show CDR1 as SGHDT and CDR2 as YYEEEE. The investigators split CD4+ cells into a CD45RA+ naive subset and a CD45RA-negative memory subset. The protocol was immunoSEQ multiplex PCR, while the TCRdb copy is restricted to in-frame clones and leaves out a portion. The sample contains around 1.1 million clones, approximately 75% of which appear only once. Details on this clone: The antigen remains undetermined.

The TCR originated in a young man in good health. Some clones in this sample may be carry-over from other donors' samples. The chain carries TRBV5-6 and TRBJ2-5; a weak D match, TRBD2 (5 bases). What was sequenced was memory CD4+ T cells from PBMCs. This sample's subset: CD45RA-negative fraction. The chain's CDR3 is CASSAGLLQETQYF. CDR3 coding DNA: TGTGCCAGCAGCGCAGGACTCCTGCAAGAGACCCAGTACTTC. The full variable domain, its missing parts supplied by reference TRBV5-6 and TRBJ2-5, is DAGVTQSPTHLIKTRGQQVTLRCSPKSGHDTVSWYQQALGQGPQFIFQYYEEEERQRGNFPDRFSGHQFPNYSSELNVNALLLGDSALYLCASSAGLLQETQYFGPGTRLLVL.